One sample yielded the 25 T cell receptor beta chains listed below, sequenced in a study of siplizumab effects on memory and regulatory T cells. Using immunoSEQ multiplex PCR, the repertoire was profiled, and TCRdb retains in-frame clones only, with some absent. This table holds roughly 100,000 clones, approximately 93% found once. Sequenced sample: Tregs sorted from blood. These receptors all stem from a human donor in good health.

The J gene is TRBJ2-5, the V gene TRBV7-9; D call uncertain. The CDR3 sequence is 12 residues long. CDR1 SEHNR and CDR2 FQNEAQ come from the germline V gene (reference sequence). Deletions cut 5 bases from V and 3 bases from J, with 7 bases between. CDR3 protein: CASSRTKETQYF. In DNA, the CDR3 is TGTGCCAGCAGCCGCACCAAAGAGACCCAGTACTTC.

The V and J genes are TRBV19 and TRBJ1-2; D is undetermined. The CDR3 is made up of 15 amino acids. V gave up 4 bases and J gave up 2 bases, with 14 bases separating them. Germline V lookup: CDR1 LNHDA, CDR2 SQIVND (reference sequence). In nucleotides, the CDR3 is TGTGCCAGTAGTAACCCAACAGAAATGAACTATGGCTACACCTTC. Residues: CASSNPTEMNYGYTF. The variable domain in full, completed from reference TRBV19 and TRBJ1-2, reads DGGITQSPKYLFRKEGQNVTLSCEQNLNHDAMYWYRQDPGQGLRLIYYSQIVNDFQKGDIAEGYSVSREKKESFPLTVTSAQKNPTAFYLCASSNPTEMNYGYTFGSGTRLTVV.

The chain's CDR3 is CASSWNTEAFF. The DNA for the CDR3 is TGTGCCAGCAGTTGGAACACTGAAGCTTTCTTT. The chain combines TRBV6-5 with TRBJ1-1; D ambiguous. The CDR3 is 11 residues long. The germline CDR1 and CDR2 sequences are MNHEY and SVGAGI. Trimming took off 4 bases at V and 1 base at J, with 1 base between the two ends.

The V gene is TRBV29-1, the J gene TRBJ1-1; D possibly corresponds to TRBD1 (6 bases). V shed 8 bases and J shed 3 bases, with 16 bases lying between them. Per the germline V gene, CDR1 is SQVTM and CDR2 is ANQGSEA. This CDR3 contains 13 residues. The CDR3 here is CSTRGRQDTEAFF. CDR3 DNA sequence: TGCAGCACCCGAGGGCGACAGGACACTGAAGCTTTCTTT.

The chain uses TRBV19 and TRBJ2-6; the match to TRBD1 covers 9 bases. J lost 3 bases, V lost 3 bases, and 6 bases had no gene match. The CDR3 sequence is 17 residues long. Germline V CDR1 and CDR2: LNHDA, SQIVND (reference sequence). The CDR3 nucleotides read TGTGCCAGTAGTATGGACAGGGGCCCTCGTGGGGCCAACGTCCTGACTTTC. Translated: CASSMDRGPRGANVLTF.

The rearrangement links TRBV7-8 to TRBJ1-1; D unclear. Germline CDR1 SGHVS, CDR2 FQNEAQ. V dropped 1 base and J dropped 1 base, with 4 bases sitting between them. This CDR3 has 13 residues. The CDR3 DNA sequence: TGTGCCAGCAGCTTAGGGGCGAACACTGAAGCTTTCTTT. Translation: CASSLGANTEAFF.

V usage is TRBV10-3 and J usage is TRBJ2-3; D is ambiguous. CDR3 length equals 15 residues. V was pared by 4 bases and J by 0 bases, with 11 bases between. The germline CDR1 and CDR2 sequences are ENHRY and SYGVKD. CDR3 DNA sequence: TGTGCCATCAGTGCAGCCGCCCGGAGCACAGATACGCAGTATTTT. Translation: CAISAAARSTDTQYF.

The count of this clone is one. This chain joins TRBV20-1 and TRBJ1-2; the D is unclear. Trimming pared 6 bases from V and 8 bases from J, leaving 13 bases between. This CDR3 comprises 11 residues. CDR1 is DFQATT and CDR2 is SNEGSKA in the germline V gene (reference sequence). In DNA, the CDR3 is TGCAGTGCGCGCCGCAAAATGGGCTACACCTTC. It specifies CSARRKMGYTF.

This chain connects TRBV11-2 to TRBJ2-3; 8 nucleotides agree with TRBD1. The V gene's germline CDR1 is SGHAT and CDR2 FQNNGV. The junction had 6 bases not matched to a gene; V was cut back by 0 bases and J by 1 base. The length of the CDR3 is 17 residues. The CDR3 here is CASSLDPRGRGTDTQYF. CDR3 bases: TGTGCCAGCAGCTTAGACCCCAGGGGGCGAGGCACAGATACGCAGTATTTT.

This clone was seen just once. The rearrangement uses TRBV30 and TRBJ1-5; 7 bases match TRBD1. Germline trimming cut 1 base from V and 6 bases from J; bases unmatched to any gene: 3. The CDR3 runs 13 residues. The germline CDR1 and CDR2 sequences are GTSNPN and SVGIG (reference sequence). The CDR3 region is CAWSGQGGQPQHF. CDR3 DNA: TGTGCCTGGAGTGGACAGGGAGGTCAGCCCCAGCATTTT.

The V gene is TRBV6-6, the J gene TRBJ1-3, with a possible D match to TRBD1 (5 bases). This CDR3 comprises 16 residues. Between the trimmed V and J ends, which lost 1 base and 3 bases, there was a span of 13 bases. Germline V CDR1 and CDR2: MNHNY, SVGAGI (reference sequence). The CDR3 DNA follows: TGTGCCAGCAGTTACTGGTCGGGACGAAGTGGAAACACCATATATTTT. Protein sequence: CASSYWSGRSGNTIYF.

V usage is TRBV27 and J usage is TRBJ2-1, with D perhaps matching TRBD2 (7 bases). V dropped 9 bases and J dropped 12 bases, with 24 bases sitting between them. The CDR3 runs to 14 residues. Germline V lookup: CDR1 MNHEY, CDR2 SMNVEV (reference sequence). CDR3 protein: CASWRGGFLGGQFF. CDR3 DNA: TGTGCCAGTTGGAGGGGGGGGTTTCTCGGTGGGCAGTTCTTC.

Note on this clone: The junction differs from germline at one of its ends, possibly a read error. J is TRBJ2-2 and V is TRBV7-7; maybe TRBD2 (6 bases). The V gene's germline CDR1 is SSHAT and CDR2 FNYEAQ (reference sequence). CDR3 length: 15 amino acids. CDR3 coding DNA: TGTGCTAGCAGCCCGGGACTCGCCTTCACCGGGGAGCTGTTTTTT. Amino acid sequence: CASSPGLAFTGELFF. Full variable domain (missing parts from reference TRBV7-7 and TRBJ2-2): GAGVSQSPRYKVTKRGQDVTLRCDPISSHATLYWYQQALGQGPEFLTYFNYEAQPDKSGLPSDRFSAERPEGSISTLTIQRTEQRDSAMYRCASSPGLAFTGELFFGEGSRLTVL.

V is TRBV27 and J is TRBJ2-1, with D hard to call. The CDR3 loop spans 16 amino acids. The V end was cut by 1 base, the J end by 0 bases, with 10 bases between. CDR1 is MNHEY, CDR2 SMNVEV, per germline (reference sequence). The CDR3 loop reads CASSLLVGSSYNEQFF. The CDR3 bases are TGTGCCAGCAGTTTATTAGTCGGAAGCTCCTACAATGAGCAGTTCTTC.

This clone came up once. DNA for the CDR3: TGTGCCAGCAGCGTTCGTGGGTGGGGGGCCAAAAACATTCAGTACTTC. This sequence encodes CASSVRGWGAKNIQYF. The chain is built from TRBV9 and TRBJ2-4, with D perhaps TRBD1 or TRBD2 (5 bases each). Trimming shortened V by 2 bases and J by 1 base, and 13 bases separated the two germline ends. The CDR3 contains 16 residues. Germline loops: CDR1 SGDLS, CDR2 YYNGEE.

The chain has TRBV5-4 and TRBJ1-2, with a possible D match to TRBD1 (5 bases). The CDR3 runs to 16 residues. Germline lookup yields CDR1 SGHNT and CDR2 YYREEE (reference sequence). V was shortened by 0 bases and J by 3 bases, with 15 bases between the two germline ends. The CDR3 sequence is CASSLASSLGDYGYTF. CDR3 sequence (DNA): TGTGCCAGCAGCTTGGCCTCCAGCCTGGGGGACTATGGCTACACCTTC.

DNA for the CDR3: TGTGCCAGCAGCTTAGTCGGGGGGCAGGTCTATGGCTACACCTTC. Its protein is CASSLVGGQVYGYTF. This chain links TRBV7-9 with TRBJ1-2; TRBD1 is a possible D gene (6 bases). CDR1 SEHNR and CDR2 FQNEAQ come from the germline V gene (reference sequence). Trimming stripped 1 base from V and 4 bases from J, with 13 bases between. There are 15 residues in the CDR3.

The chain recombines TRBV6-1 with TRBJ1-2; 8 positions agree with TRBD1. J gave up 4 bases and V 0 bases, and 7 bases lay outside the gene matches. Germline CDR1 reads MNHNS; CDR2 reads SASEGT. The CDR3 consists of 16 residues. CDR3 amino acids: CASSEADRALGYGYTF. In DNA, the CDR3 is TGTGCCAGCAGTGAAGCGGACAGGGCCCTGGGCTATGGCTACACCTTC.

The CDR3 DNA reads TGTGCCAGCAGTTACGGGTTCGCGAGAGGGAGCCGGGAGCAGTACTTC. Protein: CASSYGFARGSREQYF. The chain employs TRBV6-6 and TRBJ2-7; D possibly corresponds to TRBD2 (5 bases). In germline, CDR1 is MNHNY, CDR2 SVGAGI (reference sequence). The CDR3 sequence is 16 residues long. V lost 2 bases, J lost 7 bases, and 21 bases lay in between.

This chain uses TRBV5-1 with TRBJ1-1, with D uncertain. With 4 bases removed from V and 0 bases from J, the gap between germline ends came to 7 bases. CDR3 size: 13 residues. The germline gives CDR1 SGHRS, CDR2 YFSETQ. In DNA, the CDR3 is TGCGCCAGCAGCCCGCGGATGAACACTGAAGCTTTCTTT. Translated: CASSPRMNTEAFF.

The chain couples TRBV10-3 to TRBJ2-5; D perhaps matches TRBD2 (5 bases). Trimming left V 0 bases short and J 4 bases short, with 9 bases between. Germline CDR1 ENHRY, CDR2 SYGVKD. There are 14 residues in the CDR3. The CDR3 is CAISESAVPETQYF. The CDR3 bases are TGTGCCATCAGTGAGTCAGCGGTTCCAGAGACCCAGTACTTC.

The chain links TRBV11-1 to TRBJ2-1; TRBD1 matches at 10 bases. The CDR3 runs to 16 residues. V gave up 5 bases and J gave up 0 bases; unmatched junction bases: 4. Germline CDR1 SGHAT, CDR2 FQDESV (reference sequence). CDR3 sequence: CASSRTGGFSYNEQFF. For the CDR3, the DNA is TGTGCCAGCAGCCGGACAGGGGGTTTCTCCTACAATGAGCAGTTCTTC.

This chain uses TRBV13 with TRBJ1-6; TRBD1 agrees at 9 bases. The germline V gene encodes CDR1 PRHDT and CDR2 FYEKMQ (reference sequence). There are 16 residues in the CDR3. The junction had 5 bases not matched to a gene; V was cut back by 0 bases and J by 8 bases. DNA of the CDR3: TGTGCCAGCAGCTTAGGCGCAGGACAGGGGTATTCACCCCTCCACTTT. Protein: CASSLGAGQGYSPLHF.

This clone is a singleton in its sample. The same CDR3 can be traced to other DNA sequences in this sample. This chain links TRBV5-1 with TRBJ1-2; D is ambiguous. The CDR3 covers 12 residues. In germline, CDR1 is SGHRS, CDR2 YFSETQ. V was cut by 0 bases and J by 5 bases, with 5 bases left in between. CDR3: CASSLDGYGYTF. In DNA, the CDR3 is TGCGCCAGCAGCTTGGACGGGTATGGCTACACCTTC.

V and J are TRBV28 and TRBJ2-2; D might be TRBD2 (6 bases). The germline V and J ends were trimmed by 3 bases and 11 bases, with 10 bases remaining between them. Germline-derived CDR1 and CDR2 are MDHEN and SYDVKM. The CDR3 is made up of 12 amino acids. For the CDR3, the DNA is TGTGCCAGCAGTTTGGCGGGGTTTGAGCTGTTTTTT. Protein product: CASSLAGFELFF.